This T cell receptor beta chain stems from a study of T cells after yellow fever vaccination. Of note for this clonotype: The antigen is not known.

By 5'RACE template switching, TCR cDNA was produced, with a universal primer site and UMIs added in the process. TCRdb re-called the 5' RACE reads with MiXCR, one entry per CDR3 protein. The table includes about 630,000 distinct CDR3 sequences, 9% to 15% detected once. This CDR3 is built from 14 residues. CDR1 is KGHSH and CDR2 is LQKENI in the germline V gene. V lost 4 bases to trimming and J lost 3 bases, with 10 bases between them. Study observations and caveats: It was a weaker secondary response, yet one that peaked faster, at day 5 versus 15. In post-booster samples, most primary-vaccination clones reappeared (roughly 96% CD4, 88% CD8).

Sequences were derived from PBMCs, sampled on the day of the yellow fever booster vaccination. This sequence originates from a man younger than 40 who received the YFV17D yellow fever vaccine. The chain employs TRBV18 and TRBJ1-5; D is perhaps TRBD1 (5 bases). The CDR3 sequence is CASSRGRNNQPQHF. Here the CDR3 DNA reads TGTGCCAGCTCACGGGGACGTAACAATCAGCCCCAGCATTTT.